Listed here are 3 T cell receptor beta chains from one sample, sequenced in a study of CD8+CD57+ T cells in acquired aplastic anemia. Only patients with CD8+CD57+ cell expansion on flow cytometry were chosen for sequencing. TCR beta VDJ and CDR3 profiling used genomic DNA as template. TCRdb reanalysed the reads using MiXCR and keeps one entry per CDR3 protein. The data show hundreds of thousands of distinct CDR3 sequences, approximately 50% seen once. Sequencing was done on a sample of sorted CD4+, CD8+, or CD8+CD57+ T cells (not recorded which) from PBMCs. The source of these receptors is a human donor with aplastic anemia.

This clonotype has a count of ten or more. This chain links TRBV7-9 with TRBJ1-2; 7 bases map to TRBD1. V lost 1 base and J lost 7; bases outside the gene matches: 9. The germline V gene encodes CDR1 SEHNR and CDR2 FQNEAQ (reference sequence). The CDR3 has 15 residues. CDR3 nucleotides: TGTGCCAGCAGCTTAGGTACAGGGGAACTAAGTGGCTACACCTTC. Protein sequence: CASSLGTGELSGYTF.

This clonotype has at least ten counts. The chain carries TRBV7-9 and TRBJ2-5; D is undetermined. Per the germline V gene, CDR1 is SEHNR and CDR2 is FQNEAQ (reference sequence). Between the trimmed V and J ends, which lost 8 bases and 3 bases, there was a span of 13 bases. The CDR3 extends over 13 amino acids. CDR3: CASSEQSKETQYF. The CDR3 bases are TGTGCCAGCTCGGAACAGTCCAAAGAGACCCAGTACTTC.

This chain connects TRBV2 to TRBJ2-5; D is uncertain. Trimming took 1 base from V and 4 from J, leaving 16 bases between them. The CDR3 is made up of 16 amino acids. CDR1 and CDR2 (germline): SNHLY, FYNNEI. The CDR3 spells CASSEGLGSVSETQYF. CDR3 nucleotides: TGTGCCAGCAGTGAAGGGTTGGGGTCCGTTTCAGAGACCCAGTACTTC.